These 27 T cell receptor beta chains were all obtained from the same sample, sequenced in a study of T cells after yellow fever vaccination. MiXCR was run by TCRdb on the 5' RACE reads, yielding one entry per CDR3 protein. The table has some 320,000 distinct CDR3 sequences, about 10% seen once. Material: CD4+ T cells sorted from PBMCs, obtained 45 days after the yellow fever booster vaccination. All receptors come from a man aged 18 to 29 who received the YFV17D yellow fever vaccine.

This clonotype was seen only a few times. The chain joins TRBV19 to TRBJ1-5; no clear D gene. Looked up from germline, CDR1 is LNHDA and CDR2 is SQIVND (reference sequence). The CDR3 contains 13 residues. V was shortened by 7 bases and J by 7 bases, with 14 bases between the two germline ends. CDR3 nucleotides: TGTGCCAGTAACAGACCGGGGAAGCAGCCCCAGCATTTT. It translates to CASNRPGKQPQHF.

The chain joins TRBV7-2 to TRBJ2-2; maybe TRBD2 (6 bases). This CDR3 has 15 residues. Germline loops: CDR1 SGHTA, CDR2 FQGNSA. Trimming cost V 2 bases and J 7 bases, with 14 bases left between them. The CDR3 reads CASSLSDFGGGELFF. CDR3 nucleotides: TGTGCCAGCAGCTTATCTGATTTCGGGGGCGGGGAGCTGTTTTTT. The complete variable domain, with remaining parts taken from reference TRBV7-2 and TRBJ2-2, reads GAGVSQSPSNKVTEKGKDVELRCDPISGHTALYWYRQSLGQGLEFLIYFQGNSAPDKSGLPSDRFSAERTGGSVSTLTIQRTQQEDSAVYLCASSLSDFGGGELFFGEGSRLTVL.

This clonotype was counted a few times. This chain joins TRBV20-1 and TRBJ2-3, with 13 bases lining up with TRBD2. The CDR3 is 14 residues long. V dropped 6 bases and J dropped 10; count of bases not matched to a gene: 10. CDR1 and CDR2 from the germline V gene are DFQATT and SNEGSKA (reference sequence). DNA of the CDR3: TGCAGTGCCACACTAGCGGGGGGGGCTCGCGCGCAGTATTTT. Translated: CSATLAGGARAQYF.

In its sample, this clonotype was seen a few times. The chain is built from TRBV13 and TRBJ1-1, with 7 nucleotides matching TRBD1. The CDR3 has 14 residues. V lost 5 bases and J lost 1; bases outside the gene matches: 4. Germline V gene lookup returns CDR1 PRHDT and CDR2 FYEKMQ (reference sequence). The CDR3 reads CASSLRTGNTEAFF. The CDR3 nucleotides read TGTGCCAGCAGCCTACGGACAGGGAACACTGAAGCTTTCTTT.

This clonotype was detected many times. The chain carries TRBV18 and TRBJ2-1, with 7 bases identical to TRBD1. The length of the CDR3 is 15 residues. Germline CDR1 KGHSH, CDR2 LQKENI. J was trimmed by 3 bases and V by 5 bases; bases with no gene match: 7. CDR3 amino acids: CASSGDRLNYNEQFF. The CDR3 DNA is TGTGCCAGCTCAGGGGACAGACTAAACTACAATGAGCAGTTCTTC.

This chain joins TRBV20-1 and TRBJ2-7; 9 nucleotides agree with TRBD1. The CDR3 runs to 13 residues. Looked up from germline, CDR1 is DFQATT and CDR2 is SNEGSKA (reference sequence). CDR3 nucleotides: TGCCTCCCGACCGGGACAGGGCTTATCGAGCAGTACGTC. It is translated as CLPTGTGLIEQYV.

This clonotype was counted only a few times. The J gene is TRBJ1-3, the V gene TRBV2, with a tentative D call TRBD1 (5 bases). Germline lookup yields CDR1 SNHLY and CDR2 FYNNEI. V was shortened by 4 bases and J by 4 bases, with 8 bases between the two germline ends. The CDR3 is made up of 13 amino acids. Here the CDR3 reads CASSAGRGNTIYF. The CDR3 bases are TGTGCCAGCAGTGCAGGGAGAGGAAACACCATATATTTT.

V is TRBV3-1 and J is TRBJ2-2; 8 bases fit TRBD2. This CDR3 has 15 amino acids. V gave up 8 bases and J gave up 7 bases; unmatched junction bases: 12. Germline-derived CDR1 and CDR2 are LGHDT and YNNKEL (reference sequence). Here the CDR3 DNA reads TGTGCCAGCCGTCCCGGGGGGGGCACCGACGGGGAGCTGTTTTTT. This gives the protein CASRPGGGTDGELFF.

A few counts support this clonotype. The chain has TRBV18 and TRBJ1-3; TRBD1 aligns across 9 bases. V shed 5 bases and J 2 bases; nucleotides not matched to a gene: 7. CDR1 is KGHSH, CDR2 LQKENI, per germline. This CDR3 is 16 amino acids long. CDR3 in amino acids: CASSNSGTGTGNTIYF. As DNA, the CDR3 is TGTGCCAGCTCAAACTCCGGGACAGGGACTGGAAACACCATATATTTT.

The chain has TRBV15 and TRBJ1-1, with D perhaps matching TRBD1 (6 bases). The V gene's germline CDR1 is LNHNV and CDR2 YYDKDF (reference sequence). Trimming took off 3 bases at V and 3 bases at J, with 11 bases between the two ends. The CDR3 has 14 residues. DNA for the CDR3: TGTGCCACCAGCAGTTTTAAGGGGGACACTGAAGCTTTCTTT. Protein: CATSSFKGDTEAFF.

This chain links TRBV10-3 with TRBJ2-3; no definite D call. V gave up 3 bases and J gave up 9 bases, with 7 bases separating them. The CDR3 extends over 11 amino acids. Germline V gene sequence: CDR1 ENHRY, CDR2 SYGVKD. The CDR3 DNA reads as TGTGCCATCAGTGAACTTAAAACGCAGTATTTT. Its translation is CAISELKTQYF.

This rearrangement joins TRBV27 to TRBJ2-3; D is ambiguous. Germline-derived CDR1 and CDR2 are MNHEY and SMNVEV (reference sequence). The CDR3 is 15 amino acids. The V end was cut by 3 bases, the J end by 2 bases, with 12 bases between. CDR3 sequence: CASSFIEGYTDTQYF. CDR3 bases: TGTGCCAGCAGTTTCATAGAAGGATACACAGATACGCAGTATTTT.

This sequence joins TRBV18 and TRBJ1-2; 8 bases align to TRBD1. Germline lookup yields CDR1 KGHSH and CDR2 LQKENI. The V and J ends lost 1 base and 2 bases, in that order; junction bases with no gene match: 3. This CDR3 contains 15 residues. In DNA form, the CDR3 reads TGTGCCAGCTCACCACGACAGGGGAGCAACTATGGCTACACCTTC. Its protein is CASSPRQGSNYGYTF.

The chain combines TRBV10-3 with TRBJ1-1; D is uncertain. Germline CDR1 is ENHRY and CDR2 is SYGVKD. The CDR3 is made up of 14 amino acids. V lost 0 bases and J lost 0, with 5 bases in between. The CDR3 is CAISESTVNTEAFF. As DNA, the CDR3 is TGTGCCATCAGTGAGTCGACGGTGAACACTGAAGCTTTCTTT.

The chain has TRBV14 and TRBJ1-2, with unresolved D. V was cut by 0 bases and J by 8 bases, with 19 bases left in between. This CDR3 contains 16 residues. Germline lookup yields CDR1 SGHDN and CDR2 FVKESK. The CDR3 loop reads CASSQDVRGWGRGYTF. The CDR3, as DNA: TGTGCCAGCAGCCAAGATGTTCGAGGATGGGGTCGAGGCTACACCTTC.

In its sample, this clonotype was seen many times. V is TRBV4-3 and J is TRBJ1-2, with TRBD1 as a possible D gene (6 bases). The CDR3 is 15 amino acids. Per the germline V gene, CDR1 is LGHNA and CDR2 is YSLEER. V shed 2 bases and J shed 5 bases, with 15 bases lying between them. The CDR3 sequence is CASSQSRQESYGYTF. In nucleotides, the CDR3 is TGCGCCAGCAGCCAATCCCGACAGGAGTCGTATGGCTACACCTTC.

In its sample, this clonotype was seen a few times. V gene TRBV28 combines with J gene TRBJ1-6; TRBD1 aligns across 10 bases. The ends lost 5 bases at V and 6 bases at J; junction bases unmatched: 7. The CDR3 is made up of 16 amino acids. Germline loops: CDR1 MDHEN, CDR2 SYDVKM. The CDR3 region is CASSLRWTGGNSPLHF. CDR3 nucleotide sequence: TGTGCCAGCAGTCTTCGCTGGACAGGGGGTAATTCACCCCTCCACTTT. Drawing the rest from reference TRBV28 and TRBJ1-6, the complete variable domain is DVKVTQSSRYLVKRTGEKVFLECVQDMDHENMFWYRQDPGLGLRLIYFSYDVKMKEKGDIPEGYSVSREKKERFSLILESASTNQTSMYLCASSLRWTGGNSPLHFGNGTRLTVT.

This clonotype occurred a few times. The V call is TRBV5-1, the J call TRBJ1-1, with D tentatively TRBD1 (5 bases). Germline V gene lookup returns CDR1 SGHRS and CDR2 YFSETQ. Trimming took off 1 base at V and 7 bases at J, with 11 bases between the two ends. This CDR3 has 13 amino acids. The CDR3 loop is CASSLLPDSEAFF. Written as DNA, the CDR3 is TGCGCCAGCAGCTTGCTACCAGACAGTGAAGCTTTCTTT.

This clonotype came up a few times. The V and J genes are TRBV18 and TRBJ2-5, with D tentatively TRBD1 (6 bases). The germline CDR1 and CDR2 sequences are KGHSH and LQKENI. V was trimmed by 5 bases and J by 5 bases, leaving 18 bases between them. CDR3 length equals 15 residues. The CDR3 DNA is TGTGCCAGCTCAACCGGGACACACAGCCGTGAGACCCAGTACTTC. It specifies CASSTGTHSRETQYF.

This clonotype has just a few counts. V and J are TRBV20-1 and TRBJ1-3; possible D gene TRBD1, 5 bases. Trimming removed 5 bases from V and 2 bases from J, with 13 bases in between. The CDR3 consists of 14 residues. Germline V gene sequence: CDR1 DFQATT, CDR2 SNEGSKA (reference sequence). The CDR3 DNA reads TGCAGTGCTTCCGGGACGCCGACTGGAAACACCATATATTTT. Translation: CSASGTPTGNTIYF.

There are a few counts of this clonotype. This chain joins TRBV7-9 and TRBJ2-2; D call uncertain. V lost 3 bases to trimming and J lost 2 bases, with 7 bases between them. The germline V gene encodes CDR1 SEHNR and CDR2 FQNEAQ (reference sequence). CDR3 length equals 14 residues. The CDR3 DNA is TGTGCCAGCAGCTTGGCCAGTAACACCGGGGAGCTGTTTTTT. This encodes CASSLASNTGELFF.

The chain has TRBV4-3 and TRBJ2-1, with 12 bases fitting TRBD1. The V segment lost 2 bases and the J segment 9 bases; nucleotides outside the gene matches: 8. The length of the CDR3 is 16 residues. Germline V gene sequence: CDR1 LGHNA, CDR2 YSLEER. The CDR3, as DNA: TGCGCCAGCAGCCAACCGGGACAGGGGGCCTTTGGTGAGCAGTTCTTC. Encoded protein: CASSQPGQGAFGEQFF.

This clonotype appeared a few times. The chain couples TRBV15 to TRBJ1-6; no definite D call. The CDR3 is 15 amino acids. Germline CDR1 LNHNV, CDR2 YYDKDF (reference sequence). The V gene lost 8 bases and the J gene lost 1 base, with 12 bases spanning the gap. The CDR3: CATGGLRSYNSPLHF. CDR3 coding DNA: TGTGCCACCGGCGGGCTGCGGTCCTATAATTCACCCCTCCACTTT.

This sequence joins TRBV7-2 and TRBJ1-6; 11 nucleotides line up with TRBD1. The germline V gene encodes CDR1 SGHTA and CDR2 FQGNSA. CDR3 size: 13 residues. V trimming: 4 bases; J trimming: 11 bases; junction bases outside the gene matches: 1. Here the CDR3 DNA reads TGTGCCAGCAGCTGGGGACAGGGGGCACCCCTCCACTTT. Its translation is CASSWGQGAPLHF.

The gene calls are TRBV5-1 and TRBJ1-5; TRBD1 aligns across 7 bases. This CDR3 region has 15 residues. J was trimmed by 0 bases and V by 4 bases; bases with no gene match: 4. Germline V CDR1 and CDR2: SGHRS, YFSETQ. The CDR3: CASSAGQDSNQPQHF. Here the CDR3 DNA reads TGCGCCAGCAGCGCCGGACAGGATAGCAATCAGCCCCAGCATTTT.

This clonotype was counted a few times. The chain joins TRBV5-1 to TRBJ1-4; unclear D gene. There are 14 residues in the CDR3. Trimming took 0 bases from V and 0 from J, leaving 3 bases between them. Per germline, CDR1 SGHRS and CDR2 YFSETQ. The DNA of the CDR3 is TGCGCCAGCAGCTTGGATGCAACTAATGAAAAACTGTTTTTT. Translating it yields CASSLDATNEKLFF.

This clonotype was found a few times. The chain recombines TRBV6-6 with TRBJ1-2; TRBD1 is a possible D gene (5 bases). The CDR3 extends over 18 amino acids. V dropped 1 base and J dropped 2 bases, with 20 bases sitting between them. Germline V gene data show CDR1 as MNHNY and CDR2 as SVGAGI (reference sequence). The CDR3 region has the DNA TGTGCCAGCAGTTACTGGGGTAGACAGAGAGAAAGGAACTATGGCTACACCTTC. Its protein product is CASSYWGRQRERNYGYTF.